A single T cell receptor beta chain is shown here with its context. Per the authors' pipeline: Amplified reference gene primers provided the basis for estimating nucleated cell counts. Sequencing was performed with immunoSEQ multiplex PCR; in TCRdb, only in-frame clones are kept and a portion is missing. The V and J calls and clone size were taken over from that table, and D and trimming were inferred from the DNA. The sample contains about 120,000 clones, approximately 80% of which appear only once. Germline lookup yields CDR1 SGHNT and CDR2 YENEEA. This CDR3 contains 12 residues. Germline trimming cut 4 bases from V and 8 bases from J; bases unmatched to any gene: 1. This record comes from a study of blood T cell repertoires in COVID-19. Study details: Samples came from the United States, Italy and Spain, spanning acute and convalescent COVID-19. T cells, B-cell-depleted T cells, or PBMCs supplied cDNA or gDNA.

J is TRBJ2-3 and V is TRBV11-3; 9 nucleotides align to TRBD1. This clonotype was sampled from a woman at least 80 years old with acute or convalescent COVID-19. Input material: peripheral blood. CDR3 sequence reads: CASSSGQGTQYF. CDR3 nucleotides: TGTGCCAGCAGCTCGGGACAGGGTACGCAGTATTTT.